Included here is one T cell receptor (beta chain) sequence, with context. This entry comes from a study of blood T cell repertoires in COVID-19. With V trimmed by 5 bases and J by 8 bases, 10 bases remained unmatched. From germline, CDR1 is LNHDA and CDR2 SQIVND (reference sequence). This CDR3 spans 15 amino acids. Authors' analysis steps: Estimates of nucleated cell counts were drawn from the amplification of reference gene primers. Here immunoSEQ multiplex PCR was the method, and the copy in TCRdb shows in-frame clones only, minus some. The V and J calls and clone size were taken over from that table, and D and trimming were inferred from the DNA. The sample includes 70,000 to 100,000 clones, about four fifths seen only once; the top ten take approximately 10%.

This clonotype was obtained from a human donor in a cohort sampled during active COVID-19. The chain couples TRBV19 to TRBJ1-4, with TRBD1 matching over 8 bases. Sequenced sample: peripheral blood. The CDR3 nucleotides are TGTGCCAGTAGTCTGAGGACAGGGCCGGGGGAAAAACTGTTTTTT. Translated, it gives CASSLRTGPGEKLFF.